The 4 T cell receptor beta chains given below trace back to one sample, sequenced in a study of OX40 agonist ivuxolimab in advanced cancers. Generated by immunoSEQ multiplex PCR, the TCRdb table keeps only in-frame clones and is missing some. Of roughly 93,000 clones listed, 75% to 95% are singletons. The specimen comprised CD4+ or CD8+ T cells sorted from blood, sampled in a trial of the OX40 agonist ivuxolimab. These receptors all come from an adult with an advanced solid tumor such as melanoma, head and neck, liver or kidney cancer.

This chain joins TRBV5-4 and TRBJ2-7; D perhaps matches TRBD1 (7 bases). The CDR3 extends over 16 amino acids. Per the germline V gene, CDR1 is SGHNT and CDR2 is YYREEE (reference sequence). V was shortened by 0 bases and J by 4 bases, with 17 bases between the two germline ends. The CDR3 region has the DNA TGTGCCAGCAGCTTGGTTCAGTCGGCAGGGGGGTACGAGCAGTACTTC. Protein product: CASSLVQSAGGYEQYF.

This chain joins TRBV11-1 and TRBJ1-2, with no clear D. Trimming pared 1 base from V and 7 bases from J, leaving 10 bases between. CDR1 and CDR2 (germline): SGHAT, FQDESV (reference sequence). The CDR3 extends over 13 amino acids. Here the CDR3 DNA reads TGTGCCAGCAGCTTAGTTGATGGATCTGGCTACACCTTC. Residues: CASSLVDGSGYTF.

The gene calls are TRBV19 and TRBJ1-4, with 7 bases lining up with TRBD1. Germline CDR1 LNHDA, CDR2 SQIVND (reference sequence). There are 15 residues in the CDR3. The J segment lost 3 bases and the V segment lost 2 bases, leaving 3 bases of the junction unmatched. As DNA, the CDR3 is TGTGCCAGTAGTATACAGGGGGTTTCTAATGAAAAACTGTTTTTT. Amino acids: CASSIQGVSNEKLFF.

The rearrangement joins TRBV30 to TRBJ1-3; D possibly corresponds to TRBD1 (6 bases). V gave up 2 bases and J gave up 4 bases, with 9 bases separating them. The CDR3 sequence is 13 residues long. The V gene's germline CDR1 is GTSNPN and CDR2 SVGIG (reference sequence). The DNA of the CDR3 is TGTGCCTGGAGTTCGACAGGAGGAAACACCATATATTTT. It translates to CAWSSTGGNTIYF. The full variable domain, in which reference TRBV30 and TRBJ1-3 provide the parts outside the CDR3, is SQTIHQWPATLVQPVGSPLSLECTVEGTSNPNLYWYRQAAGRGLQLLFYSVGIGQISSEVPQNLSASRPQDRQFILSSKKLLLSDSGFYLCAWSSTGGNTIYFGEGSWLTVV.